This T cell receptor beta chain was documented in a study of blood T cell repertoires in COVID-19. With regard to this clone: This specimen includes other DNA sequences encoding the same CDR3.

CDR1 is LGHNA, CDR2 YNFKEQ, per germline. With V trimmed by 3 bases and J by 6 bases, 3 bases remained unmatched. The CDR3 runs 14 residues. Methods used by the authors: Reference gene primers were amplified, and this amplification served to estimate nucleated cell counts. Profiled with immunoSEQ multiplex PCR; TCRdb holds only in-frame clones, not every one. The V and J calls and clone size were taken over from that table, and D and trimming were inferred from the DNA. Of around 400,000 clones detected, 70% to 90% appear once; the ten largest clones hold approximately 1.5%. V and J are TRBV4-2 and TRBJ2-2; TRBD1 aligns across 8 bases. The sample taken for sequencing was PBMCs or T cells enriched from blood (not recorded which). The sequence came from a young woman who had been exposed to COVID-19. The CDR3 DNA sequence: TGTGCCAGCAGCCAGGCAGGGGGCCCCGGGGAGCTGTTTTTT. Its translation: CASSQAGGPGELFF.